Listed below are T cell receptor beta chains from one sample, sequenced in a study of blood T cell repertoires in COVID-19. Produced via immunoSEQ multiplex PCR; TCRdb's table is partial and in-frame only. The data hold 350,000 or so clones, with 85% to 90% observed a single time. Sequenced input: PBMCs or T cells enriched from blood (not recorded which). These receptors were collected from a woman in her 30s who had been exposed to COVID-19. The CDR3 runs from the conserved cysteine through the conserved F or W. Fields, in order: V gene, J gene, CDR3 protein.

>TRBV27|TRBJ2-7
CASSLLAGGDYYEQYF
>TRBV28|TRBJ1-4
CASSLGQGREKLFF
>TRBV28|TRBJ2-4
CASSLITSGRRNIQYF
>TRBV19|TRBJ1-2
CASSIKTGVNYGYTF
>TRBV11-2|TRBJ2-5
CASSSTPIAGLGETQYF
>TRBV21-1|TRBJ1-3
CASSNLRANSGNTIYF
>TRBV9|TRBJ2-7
CASSSSPGTSGPEQYF
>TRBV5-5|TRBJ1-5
CASSLQGPGQPQHF
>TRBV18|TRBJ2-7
CASQGTGLEQYF
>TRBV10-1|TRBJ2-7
CAKGGGLAGEEQYF
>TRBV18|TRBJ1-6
CASSPPAGDNSPLHF
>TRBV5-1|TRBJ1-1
CASSLDPGGHAEAFF
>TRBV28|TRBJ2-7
CASRSGQGTGEQYF
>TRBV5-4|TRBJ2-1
CASSAASRSSYNEQFF
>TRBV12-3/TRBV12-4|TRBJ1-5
CASSVGTRRLDF
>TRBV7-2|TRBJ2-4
CASSSEAKNIQYF
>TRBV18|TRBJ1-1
CASSRPPQGETEAFF
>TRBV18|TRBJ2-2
CASSRQGAANTGELFF
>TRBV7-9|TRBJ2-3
CASSLPGQTDTQYF
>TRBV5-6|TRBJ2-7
CASSYSLRDRVSHEQYF
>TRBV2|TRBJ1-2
CASSRQALYGYTF
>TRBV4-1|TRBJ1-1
CASSQLGRAAEAFF
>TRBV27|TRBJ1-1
CASSWGDRANTEAFF
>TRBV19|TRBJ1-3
CASSTTGGRGNTIYF
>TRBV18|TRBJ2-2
CASSGQGAQTGELFF
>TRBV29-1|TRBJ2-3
CSTSGFTDTQYF
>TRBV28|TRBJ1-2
CASSLGGQGAQGGYTF
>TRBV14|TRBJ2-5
CASSLRLPQKQETQYF
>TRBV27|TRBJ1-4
CASSYSGPAEKLFF
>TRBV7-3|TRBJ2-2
CASSLAQANTGELFF
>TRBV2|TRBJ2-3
CASSPHTATDTQYF
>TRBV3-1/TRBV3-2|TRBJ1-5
CASSQDSRNAGNQPQHF
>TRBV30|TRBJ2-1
CAWRLEVWSEQFF
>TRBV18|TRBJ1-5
CASSPLAGTGDQPQHF
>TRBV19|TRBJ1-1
CASSIGSGGKRTEAFF
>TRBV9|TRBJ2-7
CASSAAGGPSYEQYF
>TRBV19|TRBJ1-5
CASWDRGNQPQHF
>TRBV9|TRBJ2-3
CASSVKRTSGKGPDTQYF
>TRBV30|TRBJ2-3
CAWNPGLEFHTQYF
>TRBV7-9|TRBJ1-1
CASRVGREHTEAFF
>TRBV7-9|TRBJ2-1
CASSFPLGGEQFF
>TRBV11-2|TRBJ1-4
CASSPREEKLFF
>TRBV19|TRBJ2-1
CASRLRNEQFF
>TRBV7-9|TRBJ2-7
CASSLDTGEAYEQYF
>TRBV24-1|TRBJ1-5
CATGRGANQPQHF
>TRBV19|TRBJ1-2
CASSNTPTEIYGYTF
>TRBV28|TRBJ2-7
CASSLEGSGTFYEQYF
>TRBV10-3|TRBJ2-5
CAIKKGDRGHQETQYF
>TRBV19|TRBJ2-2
CASSELDSHTGELFF
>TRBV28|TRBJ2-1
CASSLTGLAGVPVRPYEQFF
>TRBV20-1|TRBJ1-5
CSASIPGRHQPQHF
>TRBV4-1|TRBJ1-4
CASSQDVGAANEKLFF
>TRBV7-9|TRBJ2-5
CASSYRGGETQYF
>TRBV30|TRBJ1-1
CAWDPGQGGNTEAFF
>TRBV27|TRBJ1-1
CASSFHGREAFF
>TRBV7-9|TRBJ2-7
CASSLHQGGFYEQYF
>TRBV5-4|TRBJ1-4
CASSLDRAVNEKLFF
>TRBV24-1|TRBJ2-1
CATSDWDRGYEQFF
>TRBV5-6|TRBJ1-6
CASSLEGRGALHF